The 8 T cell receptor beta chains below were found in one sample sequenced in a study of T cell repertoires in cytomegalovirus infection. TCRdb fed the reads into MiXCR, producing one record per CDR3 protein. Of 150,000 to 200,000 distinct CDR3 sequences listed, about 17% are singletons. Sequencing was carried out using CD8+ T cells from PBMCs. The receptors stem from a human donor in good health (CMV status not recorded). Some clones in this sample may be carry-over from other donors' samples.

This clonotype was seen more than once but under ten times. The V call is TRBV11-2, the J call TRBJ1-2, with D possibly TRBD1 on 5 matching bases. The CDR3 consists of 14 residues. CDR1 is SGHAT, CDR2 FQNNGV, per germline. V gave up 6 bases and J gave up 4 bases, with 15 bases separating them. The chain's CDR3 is CASRPRDGVYGYTF. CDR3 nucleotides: TGTGCCAGCAGGCCTCGGGACGGCGTCTATGGCTACACCTTC.

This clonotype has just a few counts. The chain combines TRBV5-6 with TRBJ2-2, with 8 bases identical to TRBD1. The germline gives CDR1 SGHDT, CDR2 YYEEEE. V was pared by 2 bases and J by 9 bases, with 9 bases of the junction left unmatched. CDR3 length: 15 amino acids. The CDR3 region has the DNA TGTGCCAGCAGCTTCGGGGCAGGGGGCCTCCGGGAGCTGTTTTTT. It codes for CASSFGAGGLRELFF.

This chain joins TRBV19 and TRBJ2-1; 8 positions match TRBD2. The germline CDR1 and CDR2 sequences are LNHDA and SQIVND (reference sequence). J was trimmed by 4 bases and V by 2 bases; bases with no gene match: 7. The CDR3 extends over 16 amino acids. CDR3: CASSILGRGGYNEQFF. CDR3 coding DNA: TGTGCCAGTAGTATACTAGGCCGGGGGGGATACAATGAGCAGTTCTTC.

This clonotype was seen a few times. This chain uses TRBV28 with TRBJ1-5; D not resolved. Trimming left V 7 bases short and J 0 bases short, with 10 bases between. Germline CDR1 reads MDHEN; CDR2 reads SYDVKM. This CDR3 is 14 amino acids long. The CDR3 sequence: CASTKDGSNQPQHF. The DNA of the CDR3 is TGTGCCAGCACCAAGGACGGTAGCAATCAGCCCCAGCATTTT.

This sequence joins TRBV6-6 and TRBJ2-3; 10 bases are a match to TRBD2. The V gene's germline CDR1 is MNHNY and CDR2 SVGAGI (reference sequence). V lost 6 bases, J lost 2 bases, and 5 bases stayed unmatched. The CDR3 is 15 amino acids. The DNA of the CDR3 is TGTGCCAGCAGCCTGACTAGCGGGTACACAGATACGCAGTATTTT. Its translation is CASSLTSGYTDTQYF.

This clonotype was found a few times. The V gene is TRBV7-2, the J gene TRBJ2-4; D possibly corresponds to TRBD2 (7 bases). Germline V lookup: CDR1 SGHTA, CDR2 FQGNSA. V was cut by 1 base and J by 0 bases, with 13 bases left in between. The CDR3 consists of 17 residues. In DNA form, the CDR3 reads TGTGCCAGCAGCTTAGGAGGGGGGGCTGGAGCCAAAAACATTCAGTACTTC. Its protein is CASSLGGGAGAKNIQYF.

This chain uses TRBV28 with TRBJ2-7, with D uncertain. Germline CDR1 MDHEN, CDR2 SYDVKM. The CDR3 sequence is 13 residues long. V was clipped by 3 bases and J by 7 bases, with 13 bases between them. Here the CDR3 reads CASSFEQPWEQYF. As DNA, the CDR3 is TGTGCCAGCAGTTTTGAACAGCCTTGGGAGCAGTACTTC.

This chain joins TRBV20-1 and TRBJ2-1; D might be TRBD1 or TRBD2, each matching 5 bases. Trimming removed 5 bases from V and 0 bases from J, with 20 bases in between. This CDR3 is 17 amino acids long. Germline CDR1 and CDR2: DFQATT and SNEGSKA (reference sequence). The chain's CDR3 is CSAFEDRDGSSYNEQFF. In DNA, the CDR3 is TGCAGTGCTTTCGAAGACCGGGACGGAAGCTCCTACAATGAGCAGTTCTTC.